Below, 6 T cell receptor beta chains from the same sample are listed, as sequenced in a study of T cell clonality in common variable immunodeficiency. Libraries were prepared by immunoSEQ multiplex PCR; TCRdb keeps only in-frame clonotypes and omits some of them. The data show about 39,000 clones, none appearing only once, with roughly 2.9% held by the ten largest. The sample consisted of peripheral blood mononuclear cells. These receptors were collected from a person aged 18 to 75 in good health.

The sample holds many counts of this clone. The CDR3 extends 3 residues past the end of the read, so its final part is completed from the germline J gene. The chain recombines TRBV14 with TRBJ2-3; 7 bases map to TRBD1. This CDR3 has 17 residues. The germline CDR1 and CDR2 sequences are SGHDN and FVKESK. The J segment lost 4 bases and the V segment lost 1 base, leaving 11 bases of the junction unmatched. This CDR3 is CASSQAPGTASPDTQYF. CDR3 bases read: TGTGCCAGCAGCCAAGCACCCGGGACAGCCAGTCCAGATACG.

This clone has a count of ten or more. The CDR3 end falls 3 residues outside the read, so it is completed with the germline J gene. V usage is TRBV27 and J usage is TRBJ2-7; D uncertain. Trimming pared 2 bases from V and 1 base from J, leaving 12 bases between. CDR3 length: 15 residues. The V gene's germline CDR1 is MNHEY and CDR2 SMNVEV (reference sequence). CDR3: CASSLRLAGSYEQYF. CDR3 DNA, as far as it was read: TGTGCCAGCAGTTTACGGTTGGCCGGGTCCTACGAG.

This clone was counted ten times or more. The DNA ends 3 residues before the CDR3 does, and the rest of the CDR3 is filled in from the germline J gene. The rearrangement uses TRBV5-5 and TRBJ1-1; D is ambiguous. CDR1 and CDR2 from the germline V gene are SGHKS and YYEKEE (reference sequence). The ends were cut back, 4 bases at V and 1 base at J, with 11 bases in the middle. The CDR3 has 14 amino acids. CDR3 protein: CASSPVGPNTEAFF. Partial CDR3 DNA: TGTGCCAGCAGCCCAGTAGGGCCGAACACTGAA.

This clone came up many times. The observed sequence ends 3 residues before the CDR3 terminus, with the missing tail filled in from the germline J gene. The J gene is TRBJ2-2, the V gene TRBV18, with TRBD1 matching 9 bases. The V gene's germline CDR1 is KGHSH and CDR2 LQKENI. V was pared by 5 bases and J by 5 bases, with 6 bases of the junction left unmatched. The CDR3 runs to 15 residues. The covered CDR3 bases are TGTGCCAGCTCAAAGGGACAGGGAAGGACCGGGGAG. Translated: CASSKGQGRTGE. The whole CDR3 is CASSKGQGRTGELFF.

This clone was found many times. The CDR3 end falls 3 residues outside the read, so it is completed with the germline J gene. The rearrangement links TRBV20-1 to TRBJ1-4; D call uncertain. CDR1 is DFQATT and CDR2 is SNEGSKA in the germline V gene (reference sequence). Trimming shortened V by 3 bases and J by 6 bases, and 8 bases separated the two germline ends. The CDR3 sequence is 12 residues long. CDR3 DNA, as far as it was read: TGCAGTGCTAGCTTCCGGGATGAAAAA. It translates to CSASFRDEK. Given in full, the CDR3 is CSASFRDEKLFF.

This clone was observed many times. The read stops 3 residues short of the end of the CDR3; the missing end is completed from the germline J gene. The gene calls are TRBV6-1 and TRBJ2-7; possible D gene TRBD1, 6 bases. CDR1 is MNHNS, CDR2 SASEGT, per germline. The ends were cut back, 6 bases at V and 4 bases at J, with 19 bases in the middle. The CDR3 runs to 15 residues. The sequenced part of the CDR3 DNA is TGTGCCAGCAGCGAACCCCAGGGGATAAGGTACGAG. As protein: CASSEPQGIRYE. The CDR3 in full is CASSEPQGIRYEQYF.